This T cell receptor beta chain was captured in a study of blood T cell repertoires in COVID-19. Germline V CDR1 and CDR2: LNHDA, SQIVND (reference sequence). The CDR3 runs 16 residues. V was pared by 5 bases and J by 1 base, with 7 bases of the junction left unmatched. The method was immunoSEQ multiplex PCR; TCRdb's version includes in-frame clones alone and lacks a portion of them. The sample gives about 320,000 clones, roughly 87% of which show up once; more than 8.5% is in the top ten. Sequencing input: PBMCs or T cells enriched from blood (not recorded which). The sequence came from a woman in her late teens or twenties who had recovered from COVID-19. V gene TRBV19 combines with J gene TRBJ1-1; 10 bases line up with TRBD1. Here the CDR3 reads CASSSFGTGANTEAFF. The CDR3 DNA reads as TGTGCCAGTAGTTCCTTCGGGACAGGGGCGAACACTGAAGCTTTCTTT.